This TCR beta chain is drawn from a study of neurological immune-mediated disorders. 5'RACE with 10-nucleotide random UMIs generated the cDNA. TCRdb reanalysed the 5' RACE reads using MiXCR and keeps one entry per CDR3 protein. This table has more than 45,000 distinct CDR3 sequences, roughly 4.3% appearing once. Many counts were recorded for this clonotype. The CDR3 sequence is 14 residues long. Losses at the gene ends were 7 bases for V and 0 bases for J; bases not matched to a gene: 2. The germline V gene encodes CDR1 SEHNR and CDR2 FQNEAQ (reference sequence). The unsorted libraries were produced from 2 million PBMCs held at -80 C.

The TCR originated in a man aged 50 or older with multiple sclerosis. The source material was PBMCs. The chain links TRBV7-9 to TRBJ2-2; 7 bases agree with TRBD1. The CDR3 is CASTGTANTGELFF. Here the CDR3 DNA reads TGTGCCAGCACTGGGACAGCGAACACCGGGGAGCTGTTTTTT.